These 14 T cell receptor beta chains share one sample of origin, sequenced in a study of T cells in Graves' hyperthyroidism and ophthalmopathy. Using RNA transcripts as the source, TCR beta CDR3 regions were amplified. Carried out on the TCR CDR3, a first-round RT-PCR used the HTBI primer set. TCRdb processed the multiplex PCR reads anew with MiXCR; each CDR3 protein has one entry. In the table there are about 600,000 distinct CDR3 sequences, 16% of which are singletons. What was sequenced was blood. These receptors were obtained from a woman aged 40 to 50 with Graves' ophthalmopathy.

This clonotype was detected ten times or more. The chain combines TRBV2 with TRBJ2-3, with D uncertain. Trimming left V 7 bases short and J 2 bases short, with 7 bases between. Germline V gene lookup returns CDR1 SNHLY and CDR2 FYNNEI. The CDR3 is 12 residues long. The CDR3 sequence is CASNLNTDTQYF. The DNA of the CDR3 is TGTGCCAGCAATCTGAACACAGATACGCAGTATTTT.

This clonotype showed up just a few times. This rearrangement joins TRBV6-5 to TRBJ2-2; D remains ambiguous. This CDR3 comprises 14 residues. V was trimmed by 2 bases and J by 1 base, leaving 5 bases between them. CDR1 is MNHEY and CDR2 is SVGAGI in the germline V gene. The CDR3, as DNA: TGTGCCAGCAGTTACGGCAGGAACACCGGGGAGCTGTTTTTT. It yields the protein CASSYGRNTGELFF.

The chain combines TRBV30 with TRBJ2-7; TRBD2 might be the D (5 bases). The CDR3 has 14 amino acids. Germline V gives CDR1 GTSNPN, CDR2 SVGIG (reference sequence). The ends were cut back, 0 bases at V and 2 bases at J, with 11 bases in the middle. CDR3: CAWSVPGRTYEQYF. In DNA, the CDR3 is TGTGCCTGGAGTGTACCGGGAAGGACCTACGAGCAGTACTTC.

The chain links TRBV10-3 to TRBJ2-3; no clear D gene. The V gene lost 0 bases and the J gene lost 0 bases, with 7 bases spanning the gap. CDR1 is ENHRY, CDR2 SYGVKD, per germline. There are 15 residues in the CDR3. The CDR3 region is CAISESAASTDTQYF. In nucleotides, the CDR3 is TGTGCCATCAGTGAGTCGGCCGCTAGCACAGATACGCAGTATTTT.

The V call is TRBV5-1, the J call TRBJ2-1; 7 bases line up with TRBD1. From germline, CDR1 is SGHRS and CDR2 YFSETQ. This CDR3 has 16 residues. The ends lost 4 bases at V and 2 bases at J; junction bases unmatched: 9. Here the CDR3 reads CASSPRPGQTYNEQFF. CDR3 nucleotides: TGCGCCAGCAGCCCCCGTCCGGGACAGACCTACAATGAGCAGTTCTTC.

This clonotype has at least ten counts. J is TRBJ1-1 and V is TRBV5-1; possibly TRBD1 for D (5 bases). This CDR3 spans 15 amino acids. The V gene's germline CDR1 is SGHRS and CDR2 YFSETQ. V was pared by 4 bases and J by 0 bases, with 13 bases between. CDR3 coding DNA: TGCGCCAGCAGCCCGCTTGGGGCAATGAACACTGAAGCTTTCTTT. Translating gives CASSPLGAMNTEAFF.

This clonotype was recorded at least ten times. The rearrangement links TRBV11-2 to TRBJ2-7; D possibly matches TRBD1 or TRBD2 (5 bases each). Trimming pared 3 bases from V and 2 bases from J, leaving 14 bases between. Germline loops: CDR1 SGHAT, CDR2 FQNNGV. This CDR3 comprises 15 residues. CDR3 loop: CASSLIGTSTYEQYF. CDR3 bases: TGTGCCAGCAGCTTGATTGGGACGTCAACCTACGAGCAGTACTTC.

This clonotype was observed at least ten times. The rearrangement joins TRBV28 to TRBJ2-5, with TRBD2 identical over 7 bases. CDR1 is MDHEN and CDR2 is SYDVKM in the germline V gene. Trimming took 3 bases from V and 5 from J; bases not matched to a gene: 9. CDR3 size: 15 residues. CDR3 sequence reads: CASSLTALGGETQYF. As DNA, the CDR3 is TGTGCCAGCAGTTTGACGGCCCTCGGGGGGGAGACCCAGTACTTC. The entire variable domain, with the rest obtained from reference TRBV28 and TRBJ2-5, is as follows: DVKVTQSSRYLVKRTGEKVFLECVQDMDHENMFWYRQDPGLGLRLIYFSYDVKMKEKGDIPEGYSVSREKKERFSLILESASTNQTSMYLCASSLTALGGETQYFGPGTRLLVL.

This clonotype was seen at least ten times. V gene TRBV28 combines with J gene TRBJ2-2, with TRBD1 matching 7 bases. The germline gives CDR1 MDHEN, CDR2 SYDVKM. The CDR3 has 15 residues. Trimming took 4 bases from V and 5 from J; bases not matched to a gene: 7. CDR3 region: CASSSTGYTTGELFF. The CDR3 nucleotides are TGTGCCAGCAGTTCGACAGGGTACACGACCGGGGAGCTGTTTTTT.

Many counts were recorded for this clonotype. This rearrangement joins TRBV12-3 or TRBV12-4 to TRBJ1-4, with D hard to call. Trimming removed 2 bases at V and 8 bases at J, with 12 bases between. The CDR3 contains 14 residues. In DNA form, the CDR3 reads TGTGCCAGCAGTTTATTGGATGGGTTCGAAAAACTGTTTTTT. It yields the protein CASSLLDGFEKLFF.

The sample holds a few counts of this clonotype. The CDR3 protein is CASSLGPEGRETQYF. CDR3 nucleotides: TGTGCCAGCAGTCTCGGACCTGAGGGGCGAGAGACCCAGTACTTC. The chain has TRBV7-9 and TRBJ2-5; D may correspond to TRBD1 or TRBD2 (5 bases each). V dropped 6 bases and J dropped 4 bases, with 18 bases sitting between them. The CDR3 is 15 amino acids. Germline CDR1 is SEHNR and CDR2 is FQNEAQ (reference sequence).

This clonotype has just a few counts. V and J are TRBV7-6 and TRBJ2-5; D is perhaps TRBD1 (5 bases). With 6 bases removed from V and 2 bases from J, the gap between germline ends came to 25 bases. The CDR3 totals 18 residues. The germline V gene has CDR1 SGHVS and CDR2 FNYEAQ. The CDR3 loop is CASSFLPGLGDNQETQYF. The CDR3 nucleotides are TGTGCCAGCAGTTTCCTTCCGGGTTTAGGGGATAATCAAGAGACCCAGTACTTC.

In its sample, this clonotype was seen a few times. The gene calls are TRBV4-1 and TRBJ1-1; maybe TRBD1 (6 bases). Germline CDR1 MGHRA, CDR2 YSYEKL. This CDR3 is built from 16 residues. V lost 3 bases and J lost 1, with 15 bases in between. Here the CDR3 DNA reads TGCGCCAGCAGCCACATAGGGGGGGCTGGGAACACTGAAGCTTTCTTT. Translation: CASSHIGGAGNTEAFF.

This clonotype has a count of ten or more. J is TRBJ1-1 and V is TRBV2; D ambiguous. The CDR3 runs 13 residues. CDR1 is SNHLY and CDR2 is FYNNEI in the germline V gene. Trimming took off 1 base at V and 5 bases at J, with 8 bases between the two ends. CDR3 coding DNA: TGTGCCAGCAGTGAAGAGGGTTCAACTGAAGCTTTCTTT. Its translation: CASSEEGSTEAFF.